The subject of this entry is one T cell receptor beta chain. Antigen specificity is unknown. Primers included in the PCR were 60 Vbeta and 13 Jbeta primers. Using immunoSEQ multiplex PCR, the repertoire was profiled, and TCRdb retains in-frame clones only, with some absent. The table has 150,000 to 200,000 clones, over 70% seen once; the top ten hold around 6%. This sample is part of a study of cytomegalovirus exposure and HLA in healthy donors. Notes on the study in general: Analyzed later, association rates of TCRs varied across HLA loci, with DRB1 most and HLA-C fewest.

The length of the CDR3 is 17 residues. CDR1 is MNHEY and CDR2 is SMNVEV in the germline V gene (reference sequence). The ends lost 3 bases at V and 6 bases at J; junction bases unmatched: 9. The sequence was obtained from a man in his forties or fifties in good health and CMV-seronegative. The chain uses TRBV27 and TRBJ2-7; 15 bases map to TRBD2. The specimen sequenced was PBMCs. The DNA of the CDR3 is TGTGCCAGCAGTTTCCCCGGACTAGCGGGAGGGCCCAGCGAGCAGTACTTC. Encoded protein: CASSFPGLAGGPSEQYF.